A selection of T cell receptor beta chains follows, all from one sample in a study of OX40 agonist ivuxolimab in advanced cancers. Method: immunoSEQ multiplex PCR; TCRdb's copy keeps in-frame clones and lacks some. The sample yields some 70,000 clones, roughly 88% seen once. The starting material was CD4+ or CD8+ T cells sorted from blood, obtained in a trial of the OX40 agonist ivuxolimab. The source is an adult with an advanced solid tumor such as melanoma, head and neck, liver or kidney cancer. Each CDR3 is given with its conserved first and last residue.

v_gene: TRBV5-1; j_gene: TRBJ1-2; CDR3aa: CASSFAGGEYGYTF
v_gene: TRBV9; j_gene: TRBJ1-6; CDR3aa: CASSVGGEQSPLHF
v_gene: TRBV9; j_gene: TRBJ2-3; CDR3aa: CASSVADNGGTDTQYF
v_gene: TRBV7-2; j_gene: TRBJ1-1; CDR3aa: CASSLMEDRMTEAFF
v_gene: TRBV19; j_gene: TRBJ1-1; CDR3aa: CASSTRGQGIPEAFF
v_gene: TRBV10-3; j_gene: TRBJ2-2; CDR3aa: CAISEGGYDTGELFF
v_gene: TRBV7-7; j_gene: TRBJ2-5; CDR3aa: CASSLVGTAQETQYF
v_gene: TRBV19; j_gene: TRBJ1-3; CDR3aa: CASISTLDSGNTIYF
v_gene: TRBV5-1; j_gene: TRBJ2-3; CDR3aa: CASSLAGAGGSDTQYF
v_gene: TRBV5-6; j_gene: TRBJ1-4; CDR3aa: CASSPRGGQVWSEKLFF
v_gene: TRBV5-3; j_gene: TRBJ2-1; CDR3aa: CARSSSGYNNEQFF
v_gene: TRBV11-2; j_gene: TRBJ1-5; CDR3aa: CASSRSSQGSNQPQHF
v_gene: TRBV5-1; j_gene: TRBJ1-2; CDR3aa: CASSLEGGFNYGYTF
v_gene: TRBV5-1; j_gene: TRBJ1-2; CDR3aa: CASRRGVEANYGYTF
v_gene: TRBV5-4; j_gene: TRBJ1-1; CDR3aa: CASSQVGGNTEAFF
v_gene: TRBV5-6; j_gene: TRBJ1-3; CDR3aa: CASSLDRGRLNTIYF
v_gene: TRBV5-6; j_gene: TRBJ2-7; CDR3aa: CASSQTTQGVTTYEQYF
v_gene: TRBV27; j_gene: TRBJ1-5; CDR3aa: CASSSGQIHQPQHF
v_gene: TRBV6-5; j_gene: TRBJ1-5; CDR3aa: CASRPADRNQPQHF
v_gene: TRBV5-1; j_gene: TRBJ2-1; CDR3aa: CASSLVSGGANEQFF
v_gene: TRBV28; j_gene: TRBJ1-5; CDR3aa: CASSPAFGLGLPQHF
v_gene: TRBV5-6; j_gene: TRBJ2-1; CDR3aa: CASSLGLVQGGYNEQFF
v_gene: TRBV4-1; j_gene: TRBJ1-5; CDR3aa: CASSQVGGKRSNQPQHF
v_gene: TRBV9; j_gene: TRBJ1-2; CDR3aa: CASSVPGNYGYTF
v_gene: TRBV11-2; j_gene: TRBJ1-2; CDR3aa: CASSSQDRVGYTF
v_gene: TRBV11-2; j_gene: TRBJ1-4; CDR3aa: CASSQSGTATNEKLFF
v_gene: TRBV27; j_gene: TRBJ1-1; CDR3aa: CASSFDRILGTNTEAFF
v_gene: TRBV25-1; j_gene: TRBJ1-3; CDR3aa: CASSEGWNSGNTIYF
v_gene: TRBV6-5; j_gene: TRBJ2-1; CDR3aa: CASSPQAGGPGEQFF
v_gene: TRBV19; j_gene: TRBJ2-3; CDR3aa: CASIECLAGNSTDTQYF